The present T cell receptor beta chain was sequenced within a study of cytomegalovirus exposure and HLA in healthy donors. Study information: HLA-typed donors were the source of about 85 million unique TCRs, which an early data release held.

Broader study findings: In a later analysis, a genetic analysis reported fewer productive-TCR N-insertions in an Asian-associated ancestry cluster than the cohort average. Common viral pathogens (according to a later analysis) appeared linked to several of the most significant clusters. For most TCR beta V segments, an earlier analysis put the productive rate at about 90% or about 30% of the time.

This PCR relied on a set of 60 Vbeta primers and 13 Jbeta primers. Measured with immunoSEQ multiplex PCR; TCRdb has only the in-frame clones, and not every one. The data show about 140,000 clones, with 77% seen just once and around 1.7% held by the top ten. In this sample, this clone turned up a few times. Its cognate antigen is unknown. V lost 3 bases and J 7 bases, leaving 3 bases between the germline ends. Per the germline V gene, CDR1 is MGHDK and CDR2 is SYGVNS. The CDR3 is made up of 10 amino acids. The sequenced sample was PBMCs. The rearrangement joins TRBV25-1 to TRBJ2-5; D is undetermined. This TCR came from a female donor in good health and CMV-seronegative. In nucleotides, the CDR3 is TGTGCCAGCAGTGACGGGACCCAGTACTTC. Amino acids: CASSDGTQYF.